The source of this T cell receptor beta chain is a study of Ad26.COV2.S vaccination and SARS-CoV-2 variants (dated by TCRdb to the early 2020s). In terms of the full investigation: Vaccine-arm donors were drawn from COV1001, a multicentre, randomized, double-blind, placebo-controlled phase I-IIa trial of Ad26.COV2.S in healthy adults. Participants in the trial were split at random into five groups of five each, receiving low-dose or high-dose Ad26.COV2.S once or twice, or else placebo on both occasions. TCRbeta repertoire sequencing was used to assess the specificity and breadth of SARS-CoV-2-reactive T cell receptors after Ad26.COV2.S vaccination. Ad26.COV2.S was administered intramuscularly at 5 x 10^10 or 1 x 10^11 viral particles, either as a single shot or as two shots given 56 days apart. A total of roughly 30 samples were included in the TCR-sequenced set, comprising around 19 Ad26.COV2.S vaccine recipients, 5 placebo recipients and 8 SARS-CoV-2 convalescent individuals. Investigators remained blinded to trial group allocation during experiments and outcome assessment. What the authors observed across the whole study: It was noted by the authors that total T cell responses may have been underestimated by the TCR breadth and depth analyses. Comparing responses between vaccine doses or regimens was not something the study was powered to do. Ad26.COV2.S recipients had higher spike-specific TCR breadth than placebo recipients (P = 0.0014). Non-spike TCR breadth was comparable between vaccine and placebo recipients, consistent with the vaccine containing only spike. Substantial breadth of spike-specific CD8+ and CD4+ T cell responses was reported after vaccination.

V trim: 2 bases; J trim: 5 bases; unmatched bases: 6. The CDR1 and CDR2 encoded by the germline V gene are LGHNA and YSLEER. The CDR3, from cysteine to phenylalanine, totals 15 residues. The entry retains the CDR3 DNA only, 45 bases that are in frame from base 1. As for this clone: There is no known antigen for this receptor. Qualities for individual bases were not recorded, and no much larger clone is one base off.

The immunoSEQ Assay was used to sequence TCRbeta CDR3 regions. After extraction, genomic DNA underwent amplification by bias-controlled multiplex PCR, followed by high-throughput sequencing. Under the source paper's analysis protocol: Collapsing and filtering of sequences were performed to quantify the absolute abundance of each unique TCRbeta CDR3 region. T cell fraction was estimated by normalization of TCRbeta template counts to usable DNA, with usable DNA being measured through amplification of reference genes present in all nucleated cells. Repertoire TCRs were annotated as SARS-CoV-2-specific when V gene, CDR3 amino acid sequence and J gene were exactly matched to a known reactive TCR set. MIRA supplied the reference SARS-CoV-2 TCR set, which was filtered for enrichment in COVID-19-positive ImmuneCODE repertoires so that public or cross-reactive TCRs were removed. Based on the MIRA antigens, annotated TCRs were further analysed at the level of specific ORF or position within ORF. Breadth was defined as annotated unique rearrangements over total unique productive rearrangements; depth was the summed frequency of those rearrangements. Two-sided Wilcoxon rank-sum tests were used to compare TCR breadth between groups. What TCRdb holds here is the immuneACCESS table cut down to in-frame rearrangements. Part of the clones is not present; checked against another copy, under half of the missing clones reflect an unresolved V gene, and the others are unexplained. D and trimming come from the DNA, and the V and J calls and clone size come from that table. Counted in this sample were 300,000 to 350,000 clones; roughly 90% of them appeared once. In total, the top ten clones hold about 5.4% of the sample.

What the treatment or condition label conveys for this sample: some 20 received Ad26.COV2.S at low or high dose, single or two shots; roughly five received placebo; per-sample allocation not given. For vaccine and placebo recipients, repertoires were sequenced using samples collected on day 63 after the first injection. In Cohort 1b, about 25 adults aged 18-55 years were enrolled at a single site in Boston, USA, between 29 July and 7 August 2020. Ad26.COV2.S was a replication-incompetent adenovirus type 26 vector expressing a prefusion-stabilized SARS-CoV-2 spike protein from the original Wuhan strain.

Here the chain combines TRBV4-3 and TRBJ1-1, with 9 bases aligning to TRBD1. The clonotype originates from a person between 18 and 60 years old who received the Ad26.COV2.S COVID-19 vaccine or a placebo. The specimen comprised peripheral blood, sampled in a trial of Ad26.COV2.S vaccine versus placebo. CDR3 sequence: CASSQLGQGWTEAFF. The base sequence is TGCGCCAGCAGCCAACTAGGACAGGGGTGGACTGAAGCTTTCTTT.